One and the same sample provided the 18 T cell receptor beta chains below, sequenced in a study of vaccination effects on CD4 cells after COVID-19. These receptors' targets are unknown. Using viral peptide pools, the ViraFEST assay grew out antigen-specific CD4+ T cells prior to sequencing. Subsequent to approximately 11 days of culture, CD4+ T cells were isolated. Two-dose vaccination with either BNT162b2 or mRNA-1273 was given to the participants. Libraries were prepared by immunoSEQ multiplex PCR; TCRdb keeps only in-frame clonotypes and omits some of them. This table holds roughly 27,000 clones, nearly 80% found once. The source was CD4+ T cells from PBMCs cultured with SARS-CoV-2 spike peptides, collected after COVID-19 vaccination. The receptors originated from a human donor who received a COVID-19 vaccine. Some clones in this sample may be carry-over from other donors' samples.

The DNA for the CDR3 is TGCGCCAGCAGCTCCGACGGTGGAAACACTGAAGCTTTCTTT. Protein sequence: CASSSDGGNTEAFF. The chain recombines TRBV5-1 with TRBJ1-1; unclear D gene. In germline, CDR1 is SGHRS, CDR2 YFSETQ. Trimming took 3 bases from V and 2 from J, leaving 11 bases between them. The CDR3 runs 14 residues.

V and J are TRBV6-6 and TRBJ1-1; D may be TRBD1 (5 bases). Trimming shortened V by 2 bases and J by 6 bases, and 10 bases separated the two germline ends. The CDR3 is made up of 13 amino acids. Germline lookup yields CDR1 MNHNY and CDR2 SVGAGI (reference sequence). This chain's CDR3 is CASSYPQEAEAFF. For the CDR3, the DNA is TGTGCCAGCAGTTACCCACAGGAGGCTGAAGCTTTCTTT.

The chain recombines TRBV19 with TRBJ1-5; weak D call: TRBD1 (6 bases). Germline V gene sequence: CDR1 LNHDA, CDR2 SQIVND (reference sequence). This CDR3 is 16 amino acids long. Trimming removed 6 bases from V and 0 bases from J, with 15 bases in between. CDR3: CASSPGHTYSNQPQHF. As DNA, the CDR3 is TGTGCCAGTAGCCCGGGACACACATATAGCAATCAGCCCCAGCATTTT.

The chain uses TRBV12-3 or TRBV12-4 and TRBJ1-1, with no clear D. This CDR3 has 13 amino acids. Trimming pared 3 bases from V and 1 base from J, leaving 6 bases between. This CDR3 is CASSLGRNTEAFF. In nucleotides, the CDR3 is TGTGCCAGCAGTTTGGGCAGGAACACTGAAGCTTTCTTT.

In its sample, this clone was seen once. V gene TRBV10-3 combines with J gene TRBJ2-7; TRBD2 aligns across 12 bases. Germline CDR1 is ENHRY and CDR2 is SYGVKD. The V and J ends lost 10 bases and 6 bases, in that order; junction bases with no gene match: 10. The CDR3 extends over 14 amino acids. CDR3 sequence reads: CATHSTSGSGEQYF. CDR3 nucleotides: TGTGCCACTCACTCGACTAGCGGGAGTGGCGAGCAGTACTTC.

J is TRBJ1-1 and V is TRBV28, with a tentative D call TRBD1 (6 bases). The V and J ends lost 3 bases and 5 bases respectively, with 13 bases between them. Germline V CDR1 and CDR2: MDHEN, SYDVKM. This CDR3 is built from 14 residues. CDR3 nucleotide sequence: TGTGCCAGCAGTTTCGGGGGCTTGGAGACTGAAGCTTTCTTT. This sequence encodes CASSFGGLETEAFF.

The chain joins TRBV6-1 to TRBJ1-4; no firm D call. CDR3 length: 15 amino acids. V lost 2 bases and J 4 bases, leaving 11 bases between the germline ends. Germline V gene sequence: CDR1 MNHNS, CDR2 SASEGT. CDR3 loop: CASSEMRQVNEKLFF. DNA for the CDR3: TGTGCCAGCAGTGAAATGAGGCAGGTTAATGAAAAACTGTTTTTT.

The J gene is TRBJ1-5, the V gene TRBV7-2; the D is unclear. Germline lookup yields CDR1 SGHTA and CDR2 FQGNSA. The CDR3 sequence is 15 residues long. V gave up 5 bases and J gave up 3 bases, with 14 bases separating them. For the CDR3, the DNA is TGTGCCAGCAGCCCCCAACTGTTCATCAATCAGCCCCAGCATTTT. The encoded protein is CASSPQLFINQPQHF.

This clone was picked up a small number of times. The V call is TRBV29-1, the J call TRBJ2-3; TRBD2 is a possible D gene (5 bases). The germline V gene has CDR1 SQVTM and CDR2 ANQGSEA. V was cut by 4 bases and J by 4 bases, with 21 bases left in between. The CDR3 is 16 amino acids. The chain's CDR3 is CSVVMVGQEGPDTQYF. CDR3 coding DNA: TGCAGCGTTGTTATGGTTGGTCAAGAGGGCCCAGATACGCAGTATTTT.

The chain joins TRBV7-9 to TRBJ2-2; D unresolved. This CDR3 is 16 amino acids long. The ends were cut back, 1 base at V and 5 bases at J, with 14 bases in the middle. Germline lookup yields CDR1 SEHNR and CDR2 FQNEAQ (reference sequence). This CDR3 reads CASSLDLGYRTGELFF. CDR3 sequence (DNA): TGTGCCAGCAGCTTAGACCTGGGGTATAGGACCGGGGAGCTGTTTTTT.

The chain uses TRBV4-2 and TRBJ1-1, with a weak D call TRBD1 (5 bases). Germline lookup yields CDR1 LGHNA and CDR2 YNFKEQ. This CDR3 spans 16 amino acids. V was shortened by 4 bases and J by 1 base, with 16 bases between the two germline ends. CDR3 coding DNA: TGTGCCAGCAGCCGCGTCCTCGGACACTCGAACACTGAAGCTTTCTTT. Translation: CASSRVLGHSNTEAFF.

The chain recombines TRBV13 with TRBJ1-5; tentative D call: TRBD1 (6 bases). Germline lookup yields CDR1 PRHDT and CDR2 FYEKMQ (reference sequence). This CDR3 is 16 amino acids long. V was pared by 0 bases and J by 4 bases, with 13 bases between. CDR3 protein: CASSLGGGKWNQPQHF. CDR3 coding DNA: TGTGCCAGCAGCTTAGGAGGGGGGAAGTGGAATCAGCCCCAGCATTTT.

This clone was counted a few times. The J gene is TRBJ1-6, the V gene TRBV28; 8 bases are a match to TRBD1. CDR3 size: 14 residues. J gave up 6 bases and V 6 bases, and 4 bases lay outside the gene matches. Looked up from germline, CDR1 is MDHEN and CDR2 is SYDVKM. CDR3 sequence (DNA): TGTGCCAGCAGGGGACAGGTCGGTAATTCACCCCTCCACTTT. Residues: CASRGQVGNSPLHF.

V and J are TRBV28 and TRBJ1-5, with a weak D call TRBD1 (5 bases). The CDR3 length is 14 residues. Trimming left V 6 bases short and J 0 bases short, with 9 bases between. CDR1 and CDR2 (germline): MDHEN, SYDVKM. The CDR3 reads CASRQVPSNQPQHF. The CDR3 DNA reads as TGTGCCAGCAGACAGGTACCTAGCAATCAGCCCCAGCATTTT.

The chain couples TRBV3-1 (or the pseudogene TRBV3-2) to TRBJ1-2; no definite D call. This CDR3 has 13 residues. Germline-derived CDR1 and CDR2 are LGHDT and YNNKEL (reference sequence). Trimming cost V 4 bases and J 9 bases, with 15 bases left between them. The CDR3 is CASSPTVFNSYTF. The CDR3 region has the DNA TGTGCCAGCAGCCCGACGGTCTTTAATAGCTACACCTTC.

The chain links TRBV11-1 to TRBJ1-4; D call uncertain. V was trimmed by 1 base and J by 0 bases, leaving 3 bases between them. Germline V CDR1 and CDR2: SGHAT, FQDESV (reference sequence). This CDR3 is 14 amino acids long. The CDR3 sequence is CASSLGATNEKLFF. In DNA form, the CDR3 reads TGTGCCAGCAGCTTAGGAGCAACTAATGAAAAACTGTTTTTT.

The V and J genes are TRBV7-9 and TRBJ2-4, with 8 bases fitting TRBD1. J lost 0 bases, V lost 8 bases, and 9 bases had no gene match. Germline-derived CDR1 and CDR2 are SEHNR and FQNEAQ (reference sequence). This CDR3 spans 16 amino acids. The CDR3 reads CASVYRDRLAKNIQYF. The CDR3 bases are TGTGCCAGCGTTTACCGGGACAGGTTAGCCAAAAACATTCAGTACTTC.

This clone came up a few times. The J gene is TRBJ1-6, the V gene TRBV10-3; possible D gene TRBD1, 5 bases. V lost 6 bases and J lost 10, with 13 bases in between. This CDR3 spans 13 amino acids. CDR1 ENHRY and CDR2 SYGVKD come from the germline V gene. DNA of the CDR3: TGTGCCATCAGAGCAGGGTCAGAATCACCCCTCCACTTT. Residues: CAIRAGSESPLHF.